This TCR beta chain was sequenced for a study of T cells expressing NK-cell markers. Study observations and caveats: The CD3+CD56-NKG2C+ fraction of a handful of donors was likewise dominated by these clonotypes. CD8+ T cells in over 5 donors included dominant NKG2C+ clonotypes at roughly 1.0-8%.

Germline V lookup: CDR1 MNHEY, CDR2 SVGAGI. The CDR3 has 15 residues. Points on this clonotype: Its antigen is unknown.

Using the 5' RACE reads, TCRdb records one entry per CDR3 protein without DNA. Recorded here are roughly 450,000 distinct CDR3 sequences; the top ten clones represent roughly 1.4%. Sequenced material: blood T cells: a sorted CD56 or NKG2C T cell subset, CD4+ or CD8+ T cells, or bulk PBMC T cells (not recorded which). The J gene is TRBJ2-7, the V gene TRBV6-5; the TCRdb call, TRBD2, lacks DNA for checking. This sequence originates from a woman between 50 and 59 years old in good health. CDR3 sequence: CASSSSGWSSYEQYF.